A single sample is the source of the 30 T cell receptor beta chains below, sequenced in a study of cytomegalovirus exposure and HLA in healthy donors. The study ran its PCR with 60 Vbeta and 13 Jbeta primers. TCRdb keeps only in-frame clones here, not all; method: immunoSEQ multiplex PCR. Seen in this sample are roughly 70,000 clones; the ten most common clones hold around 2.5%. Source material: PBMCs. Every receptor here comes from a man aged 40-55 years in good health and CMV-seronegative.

The CDR3 nucleotides are TGTGCCAGCAGCTTAATAGTGAAGGTTACAGGGGGCAACGACGAGCAGTACTTC. Residues: CASSLIVKVTGGNDEQYF. V and J are TRBV7-6 and TRBJ2-7, with 9 bases fitting TRBD1. The CDR3 loop spans 18 amino acids. The trim removed 2 bases at V and 5 bases at J, leaving 16 bases unmatched. The germline V gene has CDR1 SGHVS and CDR2 FNYEAQ.

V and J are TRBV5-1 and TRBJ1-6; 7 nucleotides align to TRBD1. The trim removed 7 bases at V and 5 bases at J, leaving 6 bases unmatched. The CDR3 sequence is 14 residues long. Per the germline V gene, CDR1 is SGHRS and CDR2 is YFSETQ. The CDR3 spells CASSGTENNSPLHF. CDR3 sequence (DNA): TGCGCCAGCTCCGGGACAGAGAATAATTCACCCCTCCACTTT.

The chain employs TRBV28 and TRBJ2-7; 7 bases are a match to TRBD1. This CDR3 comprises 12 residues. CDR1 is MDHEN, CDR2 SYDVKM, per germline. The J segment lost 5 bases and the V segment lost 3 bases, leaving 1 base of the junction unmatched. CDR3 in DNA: TGTGCCAGCAGTTTCGACAGGGACGAGCAGTACTTC. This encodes CASSFDRDEQYF.

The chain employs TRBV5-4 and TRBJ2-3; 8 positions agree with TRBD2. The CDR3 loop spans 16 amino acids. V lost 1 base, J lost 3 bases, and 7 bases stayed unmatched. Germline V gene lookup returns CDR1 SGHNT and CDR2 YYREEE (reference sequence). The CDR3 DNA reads TGTGCCAGCAGCTTGCTTACGGGGGGGCGGACAGATACGCAGTATTTT. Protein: CASSLLTGGRTDTQYF.

The CDR3 region has the DNA TGTGCCAGCAGTGAAGGCGAGAATTCACCCCTCCACTTT. This translates into CASSEGENSPLHF. The chain carries TRBV2 and TRBJ1-6; D not certain. The CDR3 sequence is 13 residues long. The germline V and J ends were trimmed by 1 base and 7 bases, with 5 bases remaining between them. Germline-derived CDR1 and CDR2 are SNHLY and FYNNEI.

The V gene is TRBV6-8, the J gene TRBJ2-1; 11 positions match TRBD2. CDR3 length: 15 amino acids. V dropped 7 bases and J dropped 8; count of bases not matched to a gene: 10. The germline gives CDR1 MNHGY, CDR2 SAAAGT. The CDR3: CASNGTSGGPYEQFF. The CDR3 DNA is TGTGCCAGCAACGGGACTAGCGGTGGTCCCTATGAGCAGTTCTTC.

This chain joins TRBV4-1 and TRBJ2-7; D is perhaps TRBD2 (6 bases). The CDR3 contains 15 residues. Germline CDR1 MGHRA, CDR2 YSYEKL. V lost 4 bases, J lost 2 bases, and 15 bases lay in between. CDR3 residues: CASSPFGTPTYEQYF. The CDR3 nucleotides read TGCGCCAGCAGCCCTTTCGGGACTCCAACCTACGAGCAGTACTTC.

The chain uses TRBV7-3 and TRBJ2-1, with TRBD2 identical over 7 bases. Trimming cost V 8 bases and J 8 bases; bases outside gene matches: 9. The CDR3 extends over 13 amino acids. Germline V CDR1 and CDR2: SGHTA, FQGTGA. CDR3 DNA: TGTGCCAGCGGAGTCGGGGGGAACTATGAGCAGTTCTTC. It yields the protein CASGVGGNYEQFF. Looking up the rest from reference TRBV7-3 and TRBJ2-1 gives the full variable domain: GAGVSQTPSNKVTEKGKYVELRCDPISGHTALYWYRQSLGQGPEFLIYFQGTGAADDSGLPNDRFFAVRPEGSVSTLKIQRTERGDSAVYLCASGVGGNYEQFFGPGTRLTVL.

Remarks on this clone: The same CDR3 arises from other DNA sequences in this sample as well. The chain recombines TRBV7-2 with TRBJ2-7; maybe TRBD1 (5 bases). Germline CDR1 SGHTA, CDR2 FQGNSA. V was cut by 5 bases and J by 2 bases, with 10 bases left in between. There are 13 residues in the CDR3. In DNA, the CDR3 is TGTGCCAGCAGCCTGGGGCGGACCTACGAGCAGTACTTC. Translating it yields CASSLGRTYEQYF. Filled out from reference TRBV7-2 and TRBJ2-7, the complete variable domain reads GAGVSQSPSNKVTEKGKDVELRCDPISGHTALYWYRQSLGQGLEFLIYFQGNSAPDKSGLPSDRFSAERTGGSVSTLTIQRTQQEDSAVYLCASSLGRTYEQYFGPGTRLTVT.

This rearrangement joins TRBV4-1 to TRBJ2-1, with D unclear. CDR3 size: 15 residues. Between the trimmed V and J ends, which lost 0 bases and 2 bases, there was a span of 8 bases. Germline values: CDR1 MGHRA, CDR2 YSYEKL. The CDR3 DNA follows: TGCGCCAGCAGCCAAGAAACCAGTCCCTACAATGAGCAGTTCTTC. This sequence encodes CASSQETSPYNEQFF.

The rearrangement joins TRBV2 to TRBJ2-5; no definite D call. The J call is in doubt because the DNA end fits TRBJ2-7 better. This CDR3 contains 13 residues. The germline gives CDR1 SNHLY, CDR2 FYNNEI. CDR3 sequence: CASYAGLPYEQYF. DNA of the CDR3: TGTGCCAGTTACGCTGGTCTCCCCTACGAGCAGTACTTC.

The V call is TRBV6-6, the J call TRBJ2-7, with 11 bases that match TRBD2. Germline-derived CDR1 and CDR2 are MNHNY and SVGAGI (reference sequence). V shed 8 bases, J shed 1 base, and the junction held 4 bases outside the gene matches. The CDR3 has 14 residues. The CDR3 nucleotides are TGTGCCAGCGCTACTAGCGGGGGTTCCTACGAGCAGTACTTC. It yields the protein CASATSGGSYEQYF.

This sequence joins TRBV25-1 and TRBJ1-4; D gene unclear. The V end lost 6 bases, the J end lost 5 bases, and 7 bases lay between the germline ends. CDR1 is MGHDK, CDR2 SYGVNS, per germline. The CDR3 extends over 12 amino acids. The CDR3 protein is CASRNTNEKLFF. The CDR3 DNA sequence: TGTGCCAGCAGAAACACGAATGAAAAACTGTTTTTT.

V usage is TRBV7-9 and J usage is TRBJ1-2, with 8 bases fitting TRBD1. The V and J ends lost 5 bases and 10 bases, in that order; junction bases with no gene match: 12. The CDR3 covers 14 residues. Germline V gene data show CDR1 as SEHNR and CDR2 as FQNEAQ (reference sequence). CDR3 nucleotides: TGTGCCAGCAGCCACAAAAAACAGGGGGAGAACTACACCTTC. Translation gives CASSHKKQGENYTF.

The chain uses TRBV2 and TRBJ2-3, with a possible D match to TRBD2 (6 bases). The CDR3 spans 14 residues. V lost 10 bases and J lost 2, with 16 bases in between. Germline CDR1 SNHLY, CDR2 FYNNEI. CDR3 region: CAIGGDILTDTQYF. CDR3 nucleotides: TGTGCCATCGGGGGAGACATCCTCACAGATACGCAGTATTTT.

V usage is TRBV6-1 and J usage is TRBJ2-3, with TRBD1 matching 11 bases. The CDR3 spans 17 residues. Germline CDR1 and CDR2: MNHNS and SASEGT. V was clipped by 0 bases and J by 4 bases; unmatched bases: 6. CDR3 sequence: CASSEAPLGQGADTQYF. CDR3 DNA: TGTGCCAGCAGTGAAGCTCCACTGGGACAGGGGGCAGATACGCAGTATTTT.

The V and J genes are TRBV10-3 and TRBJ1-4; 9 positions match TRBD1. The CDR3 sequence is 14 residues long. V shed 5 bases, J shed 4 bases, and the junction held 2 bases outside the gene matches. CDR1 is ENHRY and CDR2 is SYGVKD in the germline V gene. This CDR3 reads CAISTDRGNEKLFF. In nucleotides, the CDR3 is TGTGCCATCAGTACGGACAGGGGTAATGAAAAACTGTTTTTT.

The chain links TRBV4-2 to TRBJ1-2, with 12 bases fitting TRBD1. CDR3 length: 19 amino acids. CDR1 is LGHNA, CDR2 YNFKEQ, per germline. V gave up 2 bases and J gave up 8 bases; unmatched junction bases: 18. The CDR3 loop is CASSQPGQGALFRGGGYTF. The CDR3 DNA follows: TGTGCCAGCAGCCAACCGGGACAGGGGGCGCTTTTTAGAGGGGGAGGCTACACCTTC.

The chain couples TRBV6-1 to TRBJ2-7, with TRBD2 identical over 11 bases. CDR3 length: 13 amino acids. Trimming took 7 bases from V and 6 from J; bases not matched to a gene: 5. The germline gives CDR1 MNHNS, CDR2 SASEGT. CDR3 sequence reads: CASKVAGGREQYF. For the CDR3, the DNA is TGTGCCAGCAAGGTAGCGGGGGGGCGCGAGCAGTACTTC.

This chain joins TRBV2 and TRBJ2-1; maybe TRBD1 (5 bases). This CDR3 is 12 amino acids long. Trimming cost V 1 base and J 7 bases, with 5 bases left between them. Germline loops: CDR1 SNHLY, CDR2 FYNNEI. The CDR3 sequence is CASSEEGNEQFF. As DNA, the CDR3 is TGTGCCAGCAGTGAAGAGGGGAATGAGCAGTTCTTC.

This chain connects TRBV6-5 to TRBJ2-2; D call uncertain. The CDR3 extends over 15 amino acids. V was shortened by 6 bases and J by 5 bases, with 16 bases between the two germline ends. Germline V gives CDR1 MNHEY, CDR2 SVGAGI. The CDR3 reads CASSEYVARTGELFF. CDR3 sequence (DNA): TGTGCCAGCAGCGAATATGTGGCGAGGACCGGGGAGCTGTTTTTT.

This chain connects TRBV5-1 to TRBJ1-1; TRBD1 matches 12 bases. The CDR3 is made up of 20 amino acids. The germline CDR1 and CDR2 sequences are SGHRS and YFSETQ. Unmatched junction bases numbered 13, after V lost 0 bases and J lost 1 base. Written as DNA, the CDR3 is TGCGCCAGCAGCTTGGTCCCACGGGACAGGGGGCGTATGGGGAACACTGAAGCTTTCTTT. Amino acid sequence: CASSLVPRDRGRMGNTEAFF.

Here the CDR3 DNA reads TGTGCCAGCAGCTCGACAGGGGGATACTACGAGCAGTACTTC. Translating it yields CASSSTGGYYEQYF. J is TRBJ2-7 and V is TRBV7-2; 9 bases map to TRBD1. Germline CDR1 and CDR2: SGHTA and FQGNSA. The CDR3 length is 14 residues. Unmatched junction bases numbered 4, after V lost 4 bases and J lost 3 bases.

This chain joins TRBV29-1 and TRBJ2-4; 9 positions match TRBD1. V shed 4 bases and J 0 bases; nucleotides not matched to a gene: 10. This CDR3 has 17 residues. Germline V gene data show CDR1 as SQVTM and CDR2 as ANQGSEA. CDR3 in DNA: TGCAGCGTTGCAAAACAGGGGGCCGGAGGAGCCAAAAACATTCAGTACTTC. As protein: CSVAKQGAGGAKNIQYF.

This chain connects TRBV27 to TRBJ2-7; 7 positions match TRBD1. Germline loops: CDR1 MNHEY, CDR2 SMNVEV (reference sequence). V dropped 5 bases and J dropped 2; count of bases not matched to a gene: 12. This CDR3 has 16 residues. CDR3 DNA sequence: TGTGCCAGCAGTCCGGCCCCCGGGGACAGTGCCTACGAGCAGTACTTC. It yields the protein CASSPAPGDSAYEQYF.

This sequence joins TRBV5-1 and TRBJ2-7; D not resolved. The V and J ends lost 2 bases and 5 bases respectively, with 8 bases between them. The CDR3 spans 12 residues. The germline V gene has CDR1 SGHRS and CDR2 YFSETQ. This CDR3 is CASSFSTNEQYF. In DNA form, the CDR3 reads TGCGCCAGCAGCTTTAGTACCAACGAGCAGTACTTC.

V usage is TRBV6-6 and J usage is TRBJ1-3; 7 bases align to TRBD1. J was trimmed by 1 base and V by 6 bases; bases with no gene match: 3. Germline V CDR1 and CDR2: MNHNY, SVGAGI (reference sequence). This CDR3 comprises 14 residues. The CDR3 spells CASSPTGSGNTIYF. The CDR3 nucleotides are TGTGCCAGCAGCCCGACAGGGTCTGGAAACACCATATATTTT.

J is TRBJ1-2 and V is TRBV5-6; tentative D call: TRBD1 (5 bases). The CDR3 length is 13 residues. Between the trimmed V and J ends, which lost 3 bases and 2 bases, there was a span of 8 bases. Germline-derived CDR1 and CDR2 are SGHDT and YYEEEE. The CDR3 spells CASSYGGNYGYTF. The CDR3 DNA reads TGTGCCAGCAGCTACGGGGGAAACTATGGCTACACCTTC.

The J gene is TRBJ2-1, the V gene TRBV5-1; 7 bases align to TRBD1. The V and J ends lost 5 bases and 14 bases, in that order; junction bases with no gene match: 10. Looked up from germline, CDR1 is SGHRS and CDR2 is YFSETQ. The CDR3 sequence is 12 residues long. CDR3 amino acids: CASREDRESKFF. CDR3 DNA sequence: TGCGCCAGCAGGGAAGACAGGGAAAGCAAGTTCTTC.

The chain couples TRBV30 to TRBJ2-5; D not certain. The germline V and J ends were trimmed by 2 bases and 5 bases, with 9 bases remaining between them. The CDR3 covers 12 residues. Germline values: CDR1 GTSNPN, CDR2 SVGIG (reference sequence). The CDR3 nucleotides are TGTGCCTGGAGTAGTACGCGGGAGACCCAGTACTTC. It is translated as CAWSSTRETQYF.